This T cell receptor beta chain was found in a study of technical replicates of blood from several donors. Unmatched junction bases numbered 2, after V lost 7 bases and J lost 5 bases. Germline assignment: CDR1 SNHLY and CDR2 FYNNEI. The CDR3 loop spans 13 amino acids. The table came from immunoSEQ multiplex PCR; TCRdb's copy has only in-frame clones and leaves some out. The sample has fewer than 60,000 clones, roughly 90% seen once. The source material was PBMCs. The TCR originated in a human donor in good health. Some clones in this sample may be carry-over from other donors' samples. V is TRBV2 and J is TRBJ2-7; 13 bases match TRBD2. CDR3 sequence: CASIGLAGDEQYF. In DNA, the CDR3 is TGTGCCAGCATCGGACTAGCGGGAGACGAGCAGTACTTC.